This is a list of T cell receptor beta chains from one sample in a study of T-cell reconstitution after alpha-beta-depleted transplantation in children. TCRdb used MiXCR to reprocess the PCR reads, holding one entry per CDR3 protein. The sample records some 840,000 distinct CDR3 sequences, about 15% being singletons. The source was PBMCs, mostly from graft donor cells, collected 360 days after TCRalphabeta/CD19-depleted stem cell transplant. The receptors derive from a male patient younger than 18 who had a stem cell transplant for acute lymphoblastic leukemia, so the T cells may come from the graft donor. CDR3s include the opening cysteine and the closing phenylalanine or tryptophan. Fields, in order: clone size, V gene, J gene, D gene, CDR3 DNA, CDR3 protein. The D gene is left open where the match is weak. Part of the rows lack a size; the others show once, few, many or a class for expanded clones.

few	TRBV18	TRBJ2-7	-	TGTGCCAGCTCACCAACAGGGACCCTTTACGAGCAGTACTTC	CASSPTGTLYEQYF
few	TRBV5-1	TRBJ2-3	TRBD2	TGCGCCAGCAGCTGGGTCGGGAGGATGGCAGATACGCAGTATTTT	CASSWVGRMADTQYF
many	TRBV6-1	TRBJ2-1	-	TGTGCCCTTGCCGACTACAATGAGCAGTTCTTC	CALADYNEQFF
few	TRBV3-1	TRBJ2-4	-	TGTGCCAGCAGCCAAATAGGCGGGGCAGACATTCAGTACTTC	CASSQIGGADIQYF
-	TRBV4-1	TRBJ1-1	TRBD1	TGCGCCAGCAGCTCGCCCGGGACAGGGAGTGGAGCTTTCTTT	CASSSPGTGSGAFF
-	TRBV9	TRBJ2-1	-	TGTGCCAGCAGCGTCACTGACAATGAGCAGTTCTTC	CASSVTDNEQFF
few	TRBV19	TRBJ2-1	TRBD2	TGTGCCAGTAAGGCGGGACTACCCTACAATGAGCAGTTCTTC	CASKAGLPYNEQFF
-	TRBV4-1	TRBJ1-5	-	TGCGCCAGCAGCCGTTTTTCGGGCGATCAGCCCCAGCATTTT	CASSRFSGDQPQHF
many	TRBV25-1	TRBJ2-1	-	TGTGCCAGCAGTGTCGGGCCCGCGCAGTTCTTC	CASSVGPAQFF
few	TRBV10-3	TRBJ1-5	-	TGTGCCATCAGTGAGTGGTCCGGCAATCAGCCCCAGCATTTT	CAISEWSGNQPQHF
-	TRBV27	TRBJ2-7	TRBD2	TGTGCCAGCAGTCCAGCGGGGATTCTTTACTACGAGCAGTACTTC	CASSPAGILYYEQYF
-	TRBV12-3/TRBV12-4	TRBJ2-7	-	TGTGCCAGCAGTTTTCTCCGGGGTTTGAGGGGCGAGCAGTACTTC	CASSFLRGLRGEQYF
many	TRBV7-3	TRBJ2-3	-	TGTGCCAGCAGCTCCCGACAAGGACCCGCAGATACGCAGTATTTT	CASSSRQGPADTQYF
-	TRBV3-1	TRBJ1-2	-	TGTGCCAGCAGCCAGTCATACTATGGCTACACCTTC	CASSQSYYGYTF
-	TRBV10-3	TRBJ2-2	-	TGTGCCATCAGAACAAGGAACACCGGGGAGCTGTTTTTT	CAIRTRNTGELFF
-	TRBV5-4	TRBJ2-3	-	TGTGCCAGCAGCTCCAGGGGGGCGGCCCCGAATACGCAGTATTTT	CASSSRGAAPNTQYF
few	TRBV5-6	TRBJ2-5	TRBD1	TGTGCCAGCAGCCCCTCCTCGACAGGGCCGCAAGAGACCCAGTACTTC	CASSPSSTGPQETQYF
-	TRBV4-1	TRBJ2-7	TRBD2	TGCGCCAGCAGCCAAGATGGCGGGAGCTCCTACGAGCAGTACTTC	CASSQDGGSSYEQYF
-	TRBV4-1	TRBJ2-1	-	TGCGCCAGCAGCCTTATCCTTAAGGACTACTACAATGAGCAGTTCTTC	CASSLILKDYYNEQFF
few	TRBV12-3/TRBV12-4	TRBJ2-5	TRBD2	TGTGCCAGCAGTGCTTCTAGCGGGGGAATACAAGAGACCCAGTACTTC	CASSASSGGIQETQYF
many	TRBV5-1	TRBJ2-7	TRBD2	TGCGCCAGCAGCTTGGCGTCGGGAGGGGTCTCCTACGAGCAGTACTTC	CASSLASGGVSYEQYF
many	TRBV29-1	TRBJ1-5	-	TGCAGCGTTGAAAGGGATGAGGGTTACTATAGCAATCAGCCCCAGCATTTT	CSVERDEGYYSNQPQHF
once	TRBV5-1	TRBJ2-2	-	TGCGCCAGCAGCTTGTGGCAAGTCAAAACCGGGGAGCTGTTTTTT	CASSLWQVKTGELFF
-	TRBV11-3	TRBJ2-1	-	TGTGCCAGCAGCATAGTCCCGGGGTTCTGGGATGAGCAGTTCTTC	CASSIVPGFWDEQFF
-	TRBV21-1	TRBJ2-7	-	TGTGCCAGCAGCAAAAGGAGTAGCGACTCCTACGAGCAGTACTTC	CASSKRSSDSYEQYF
-	TRBV20-1	TRBJ2-5	-	TGCAGTGCTAGACAGGGCTCCCGCCAAGAGACCCAGTACTTC	CSARQGSRQETQYF
few	TRBV4-1	TRBJ2-1	TRBD2	TGCGCCAGCAGCCAAGAGTGGCGCTTTCGGGGGAGGGGCCCTTACAATGAGCAGTTCTTC	CASSQEWRFRGRGPYNEQFF
-	TRBV5-1	TRBJ2-7	TRBD1	TGCGCCAGCAGCGATGGACAGGGGAATCTTTACGAGCAGTACTTC	CASSDGQGNLYEQYF
-	TRBV11-2	TRBJ2-6	-	TGTGCCAGCAGCTTTAATCCGAGACAGTCCGTCTCTGGGGCCAACGTCCTGACTTTC	CASSFNPRQSVSGANVLTF
-	TRBV3-1	TRBJ1-1	-	TGTGCCAGCAGCCAAGCCCGGACACCCTTGGGCACTGAAGCTTTCTTT	CASSQARTPLGTEAFF
-	TRBV19	TRBJ2-5	TRBD1	TGTGCCAGTAAGGGGACAGGCCAAGAGACCCAGTACTTC	CASKGTGQETQYF
few	TRBV27	TRBJ1-5	TRBD1	TGTGCCAGCGGGACAGTCTATAGCAATCAGCCCCAGCATTTT	CASGTVYSNQPQHF
few	TRBV4-2	TRBJ1-2	TRBD1	TGTGCCAGCAGCGGGCAGGGGGCATGGTTTCTGTTTGAGAACTATGGCTACACCTTC	CASSGQGAWFLFENYGYTF
-	TRBV2	TRBJ2-1	-	TGTGCCAGCAGTGACCAGGGGCTTGAGCAGTTCTTC	CASSDQGLEQFF
-	TRBV24-1	TRBJ2-1	TRBD2	TGTGCCACCAGTGACCACGGACTAGCAGATAAACACAATGAGCAGTTCTTC	CATSDHGLADKHNEQFF
few	TRBV2	TRBJ2-3	-	TGTGCCAGCAGGATGCGGGGACTCCTGGGTACGCAGTATTTT	CASRMRGLLGTQYF
-	TRBV11-2	TRBJ2-1	-	TGTGCCAGCAGCTTTTACCTGAGGGCCCATGAGCAGTTCTTC	CASSFYLRAHEQFF
once	TRBV5-1	TRBJ2-5	-	TGCGCCAGCAGCTATTTTGGGACCAAACAAGAGACCCAGTACTTC	CASSYFGTKQETQYF
few	TRBV19	TRBJ2-1	-	TGTGCCAGTAGTTCAAGACAAACTGAGCAGTTCTTC	CASSSRQTEQFF
-	TRBV9	TRBJ1-2	TRBD1	TGTGACAGCAGCGTATCGGGACAGCAAGACTATGGCTACACCTTC	CDSSVSGQQDYGYTF
-	TRBV29-1	TRBJ1-1	-	TGCAGCCCCTGGACGGAACAGAACACTGAAGCTTTCTTT	CSPWTEQNTEAFF
many	TRBV10-3	TRBJ2-2	-	TGTGCCATCAGTGAACAGGGAGGCACCGGGGAGCTGTTTTTT	CAISEQGGTGELFF
few	TRBV12-3/TRBV12-4	TRBJ1-2	-	TGTGCCAGCAGTTTAGTGTCCCCGGGAACTGCTGGCTACACCTTC	CASSLVSPGTAGYTF
few	TRBV12-3/TRBV12-4	TRBJ2-5	TRBD1	TGTGCCAGCTCACAAGGGGTAGGGGGCAAAGAGACCCAGTACTTC	CASSQGVGGKETQYF
-	TRBV18	TRBJ2-1	TRBD2	TGTGCCAGCTCACCACCGTTCTCTAGCGGGAGGAATGAGCAGTTCTTC	CASSPPFSSGRNEQFF
few	TRBV2	TRBJ2-1	TRBD2	TGTGCCAGTCGGAATAGCGGGCGCAATGAGCAGTTCTTC	CASRNSGRNEQFF
-	TRBV4-1	TRBJ2-3	TRBD2	TGCGCCAGCAGCCAGGCTCCCAGAGCGGGAGCTAGAGATACGCAGTATTTT	CASSQAPRAGARDTQYF
-	TRBV5-1	TRBJ2-1	-	TGCGCCAGCAGCTGGGCACCGGGCAGGGAGCAGTTCTTC	CASSWAPGREQFF
few	TRBV27	TRBJ1-2	TRBD1	TGTGCCAGCAGTCGGATAGGGGGCAACTATGGCTACACCTTC	CASSRIGGNYGYTF
many	TRBV5-1	TRBJ1-5	-	TGCGCCAGCAGCTTGGGGTCAGGGTACGGTCAGCCCCAGCATTTT	CASSLGSGYGQPQHF
many	TRBV5-1	TRBJ2-1	-	TGCGCCAGCAGCTTGGTCCCGCCCTACAATGAGCAGTTCTTC	CASSLVPPYNEQFF
few	TRBV12-3/TRBV12-4	TRBJ2-7	-	TGTGCCAGCAGAAAAAAGGCCTACGAGCAGTACTTC	CASRKKAYEQYF
few	TRBV6-5	TRBJ2-5	TRBD1	TGTGCCAGCAGTTACACCCGGGACAGGGGAGAGACCCAGTACTTC	CASSYTRDRGETQYF
-	TRBV11-2	TRBJ2-4	-	TGTGCCAGCAGCTTCGTGGGTTCTGCGAACATTCAGTACTTC	CASSFVGSANIQYF
few	TRBV5-1	TRBJ1-5	TRBD1	TGCGCCAGCAGCGTATCAGGGGGTGTCAATCAGCCCCAGCATTTT	CASSVSGGVNQPQHF